The rows below give T cell receptor beta chains drawn from one sample of a study of T cell clonotyping in hematopoietic cell transplantation. Data came from immunoSEQ multiplex PCR; TCRdb stores just in-frame clones and leaves some out. Here the sample spans under 5,500 clones, about 85% being singletons. The sequencing used peripheral blood mononuclear cells, collected 180 days after allogeneic stem cell transplant. Source of these receptors: a male patient aged 55 to 69 who had an allogeneic stem cell transplant from an unrelated donor, so T cells may come from the graft donor. Some clones in this sample may be carry-over from other donors' samples. CDR3s include the opening cysteine and the closing phenylalanine or tryptophan. A D gene is named only where the DNA matches it firmly. Some rows have no size entry. The others give once, few or many, or a class for an expanded clone.

d_call j_call clone_size v_call cdr3_aa cdr3_nt
. TRBJ1-2 few TRBV4-2 CASSQAKGMDGYTF TGTGCCAGCAGCCAAGCGAAGGGTATGGACGGCTACACCTTC
. TRBJ2-7 . TRBV6-6 CASSHVNNYEQYF TGTGCCAGCAGCCATGTGAACAACTACGAGCAGTACTTC
TRBD1 TRBJ2-2 large TRBV7-7 CASSPRTGGSAGELFF TGTGCCAGCAGCCCTAGGACAGGGGGCAGCGCCGGGGAGCTGTTTTTT
TRBD2 TRBJ2-2 few TRBV5-4 CAARGGIGELFF TGTGCCGCCCGCGGGGGGATCGGGGAGCTGTTTTTT
. TRBJ1-5 . TRBV5-5 CASSTGTNQPQHF TGTGCCAGCAGTACAGGGACGAATCAGCCCCAGCATTTT
. TRBJ1-1 . TRBV29-1 CSVEVQMNTEAFF TGCAGCGTTGAGGTTCAGATGAACACTGAAGCTTTCTTT
TRBD2 TRBJ2-1 . TRBV15 CATSRIFLAGDPTSSYNEQFF TGTGCCACCAGCAGAATCTTTCTAGCGGGGGACCCCACTAGCTCCTACAATGAGCAGTTCTTC
TRBD1 TRBJ2-2 few TRBV28 CASSGAGTANTGELFF TGTGCCAGCAGCGGCGCCGGGACAGCGAACACCGGGGAGCTGTTTTTT
. TRBJ1-5 once TRBV18 CASSPGSNQPQHF TGTGCCAGCTCACCAGGAAGCAATCAGCCCCAGCATTTT
TRBD1 TRBJ2-6 . TRBV6-6 CASSSTGLSGANVLTF TGTGCCAGCAGTTCGACAGGGTTGTCCGGGGCCAACGTCCTGACTTTC
TRBD1 TRBJ2-1 . TRBV6-5 CASSSTGFSYNEQFF TGTGCCAGCAGTTCGACAGGGTTCTCCTACAATGAGCAGTTCTTC
. TRBJ2-3 . TRBV28 CAILEGQGESDTQYF TGTGCCATCCTAGAAGGGCAGGGAGAGTCAGATACGCAGTATTTT
. TRBJ2-4 . TRBV6-6 CASSGPGSNIQYF TGTGCCAGCAGTGGCCCGGGAAGTAACATTCAGTACTTC
. TRBJ2-1 . TRBV10-1 CASSGWTEGEQFF TGCGCCAGCAGTGGGTGGACAGAGGGAGAGCAGTTCTTC
TRBD1 TRBJ2-7 . TRBV27 CASSSRGRAEQYF TGTGCCAGCAGCTCCAGGGGGCGGGCCGAGCAGTACTTC
TRBD1 TRBJ2-7 . TRBV27 CASSLGQGLAGQYF TGTGCCAGCAGTTTGGGACAGGGATTGGCTGGGCAGTACTTC
. TRBJ2-7 . TRBV7-2 CASSTTYEQYF TGTGCCAGCAGCACTACCTACGAGCAGTACTTC
. TRBJ1-6 . TRBV5-4 CASSLQEYNSPLHF TGTGCCAGCAGCTTGCAGGAATATAATTCACCCCTCCACTTT
. TRBJ1-3 . TRBV25-1 CASSGPPWRGGNTIYF TGTGCCAGCAGTGGGCCCCCGTGGAGGGGAGGAAACACCATATATTTT
. TRBJ2-7 . TRBV9 CASSPSPPDEQYF TGTGCCAGCAGCCCGAGCCCCCCGGACGAGCAGTACTTC
. TRBJ1-3 once TRBV7-9 CASRSDRMGNTIYF TGTGCCAGCAGATCGGACCGTATGGGAAACACCATATATTTT
TRBD1 TRBJ1-1 once TRBV5-1 CASSIGQGGVNTEAFF TGCGCCAGCAGCATCGGACAGGGAGGGGTGAACACTGAAGCTTTCTTT
. TRBJ2-1 . TRBV19 CASSRGHRAFGYNEQFF TGTGCCAGTAGTAGGGGACACAGGGCCTTCGGCTACAATGAGCAGTTCTTC
TRBD1 TRBJ1-1 . TRBV2 CASSDWTGKTEAFF TGTGCCAGCAGTGACTGGACAGGGAAGACTGAAGCTTTCTTT
. TRBJ2-1 . TRBV7-9 CASSLRESSYNEQFF TGTGCCAGCAGCTTACGGGAGAGCTCCTACAATGAGCAGTTCTTC
. TRBJ1-5 medium-sized TRBV28 CASSFWQGGQPQHF TGTGCCAGCAGTTTCTGGCAGGGTGGCCAGCCCCAGCATTTT
TRBD2 TRBJ2-3 . TRBV7-2 CASSLATSGGLDTQYF TGTGCCAGCAGCTTAGCGACTAGCGGGGGGTTAGATACGCAGTATTTT
. TRBJ1-2 . TRBV6-6 CASEKRGYTF TGTGCCAGCGAAAAGCGCGGCTACACCTTC
. TRBJ1-1 few TRBV7-9 CASSFSLGPNTEAFF TGTGCCAGCAGCTTTAGTCTGGGACCAAACACTGAAGCTTTCTTT
TRBD2 TRBJ2-5 . TRBV9 CASSLTPTSGETQYF TGTGCCAGCAGCCTCACCCCGACTAGCGGGGAGACCCAGTACTTC
. TRBJ2-3 . TRBV29-1 CSDAPGTDTQYF TGCAGCGATGCTCCGGGCACAGATACGCAGTATTTT
. TRBJ2-5 . TRBV7-6 CASSLDFTQETQYF TGTGCCAGCAGCTTAGATTTCACGCAAGAGACCCAGTACTTC
. TRBJ1-6 . TRBV11-2 CASSLRDFNNSPLHF TGTGCCAGCAGCCTCAGGGATTTCAATAATTCACCCCTCCACTTT
. TRBJ2-7 . TRBV6-6 CASSQLAYEQYF TGTGCCAGCAGCCAACTAGCATACGAGCAGTACTTC
. TRBJ2-1 . TRBV7-3 CASSLLGSDEQFF TGTGCCAGCAGCTTATTAGGGAGCGATGAGCAGTTCTTC
TRBD1 TRBJ1-1 . TRBV28 CASSRSRTGSRTEAFF TGTGCCAGCAGCCGTAGTAGGACAGGGTCGAGGACTGAAGCTTTCTTT
TRBD1 TRBJ1-2 once TRBV5-1 CASSSMTGGSYGYTF TGCGCCAGCAGCTCGATGACAGGGGGATCCTATGGCTACACCTTC
. TRBJ1-2 . TRBV28 CASSSAAATYYGYTF TGTGCCAGCAGTTCGGCAGCCGCTACGTACTATGGCTACACCTTC
. TRBJ2-7 . TRBV28 CASSPGTRLREQYF TGTGCCAGCAGCCCCGGGACAAGGCTAAGGGAGCAGTACTTC
. TRBJ1-2 . TRBV4-1 CASSLSPVTINYGYTF TGCGCCAGCAGCCTCAGCCCGGTTACTATTAACTATGGCTACACCTTC
. TRBJ2-1 . TRBV28 CASSLVNEQFF TGTGCCAGCAGTTTGGTGAATGAGCAGTTCTTC
. TRBJ1-2 . TRBV30 CAWSVSGGNYGYTF TGTGCCTGGAGTGTGTCCGGGGGTAACTATGGCTACACCTTC
TRBD1 TRBJ1-4 . TRBV15 CATHDRAGEKLFF TGTGCCACCCACGACAGGGCCGGGGAAAAACTGTTTTTT
. TRBJ2-6 . TRBV4-3 CASSHTPDSGANVLTF TGCGCCAGCAGTCATACCCCCGACTCTGGGGCCAACGTCCTGACTTTC
TRBD1 TRBJ2-7 once TRBV9 CASSGGQGFEQYF TGTGCCAGCAGCGGAGGACAGGGTTTCGAGCAGTACTTC
TRBD1 TRBJ1-2 once TRBV5-1 CASSSNPGQGRYGYTF TGCGCCAGCAGCTCAAACCCGGGACAGGGGCGGTATGGCTACACCTTC
. TRBJ2-1 . TRBV9 CASSVGVGSALPYNEQFF TGTGCCAGCAGCGTAGGCGTCGGGAGCGCTCTTCCCTACAATGAGCAGTTCTTC
TRBD1 TRBJ1-1 . TRBV4-1 CASSNDRGDFF TGCGCCAGCAGCAATGACAGGGGGGATTTCTTT
. TRBJ1-2 medium-sized TRBV7-9 CASIPLGGVYGYTF TGTGCCAGCATCCCGCTGGGAGGGGTCTATGGCTACACCTTC
. TRBJ2-5 . TRBV5-1 CASSPASDYQQETQYF TGCGCCAGCAGCCCAGCCTCTGACTACCAACAAGAGACCCAGTACTTC
. TRBJ1-2 . TRBV19 CASIGTFYGYTF TGTGCCAGTATTGGGACATTCTATGGCTACACCTTC
. TRBJ2-7 . TRBV5-5 CASSFGTSSSYEQYF TGTGCCAGCAGCTTTGGGACTTCTAGCTCCTACGAGCAGTACTTC